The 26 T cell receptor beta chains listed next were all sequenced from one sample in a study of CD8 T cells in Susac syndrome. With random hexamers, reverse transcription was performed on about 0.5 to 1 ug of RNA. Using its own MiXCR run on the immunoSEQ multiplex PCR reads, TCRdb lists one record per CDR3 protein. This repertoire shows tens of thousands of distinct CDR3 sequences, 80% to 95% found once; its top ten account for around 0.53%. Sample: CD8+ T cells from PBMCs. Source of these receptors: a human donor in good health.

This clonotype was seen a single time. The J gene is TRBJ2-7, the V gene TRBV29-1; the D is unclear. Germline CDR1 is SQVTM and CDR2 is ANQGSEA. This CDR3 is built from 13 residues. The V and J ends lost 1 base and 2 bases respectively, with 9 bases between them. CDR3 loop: CSVEGDGPYEQYF. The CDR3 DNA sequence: TGCAGCGTTGAAGGAGACGGACCCTACGAGCAGTACTTC.

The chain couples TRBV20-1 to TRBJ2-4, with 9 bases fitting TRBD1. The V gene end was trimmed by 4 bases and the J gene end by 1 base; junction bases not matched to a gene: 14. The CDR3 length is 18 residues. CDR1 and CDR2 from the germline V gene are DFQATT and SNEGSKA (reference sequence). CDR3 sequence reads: CSATPGQGRNVAKNIQYF. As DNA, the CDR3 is TGCAGTGCTACACCCGGACAGGGGCGGAATGTGGCCAAAAACATTCAGTACTTC.

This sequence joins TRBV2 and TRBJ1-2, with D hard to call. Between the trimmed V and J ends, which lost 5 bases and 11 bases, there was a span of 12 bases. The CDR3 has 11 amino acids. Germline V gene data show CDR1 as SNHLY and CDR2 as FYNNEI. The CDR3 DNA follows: TGTGCCAGCAGTTCGGGAGCCCAGTACACCTTC. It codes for CASSSGAQYTF.

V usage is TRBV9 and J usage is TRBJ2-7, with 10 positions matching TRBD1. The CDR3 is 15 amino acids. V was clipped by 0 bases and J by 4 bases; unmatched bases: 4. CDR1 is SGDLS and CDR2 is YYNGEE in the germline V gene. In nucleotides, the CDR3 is TGTGCCAGCAGCGTAGGAGGGACAGGGGATTACGAGCAGTACTTC. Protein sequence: CASSVGGTGDYEQYF.

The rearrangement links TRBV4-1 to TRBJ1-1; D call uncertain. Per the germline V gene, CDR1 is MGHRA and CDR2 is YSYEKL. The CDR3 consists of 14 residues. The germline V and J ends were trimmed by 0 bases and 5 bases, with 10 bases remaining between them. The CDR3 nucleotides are TGCGCCAGCAGCCAAGAGGGCCGCGAGACTGAAGCTTTCTTT. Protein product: CASSQEGRETEAFF.

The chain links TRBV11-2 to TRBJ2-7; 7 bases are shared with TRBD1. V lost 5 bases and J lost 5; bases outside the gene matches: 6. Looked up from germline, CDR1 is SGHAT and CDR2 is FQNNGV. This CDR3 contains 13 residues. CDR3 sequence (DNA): TGTGCCAGCAGCCCCATACAGGGGCACGAGCAGTACTTC. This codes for CASSPIQGHEQYF.

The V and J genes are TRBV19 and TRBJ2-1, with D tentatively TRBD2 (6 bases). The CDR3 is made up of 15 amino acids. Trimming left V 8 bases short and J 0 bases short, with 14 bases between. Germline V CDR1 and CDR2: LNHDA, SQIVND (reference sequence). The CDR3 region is CASSLAGSSYNEQFF. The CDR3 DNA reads TGTGCCAGTTCCCTAGCCGGGAGCTCCTACAATGAGCAGTTCTTC.

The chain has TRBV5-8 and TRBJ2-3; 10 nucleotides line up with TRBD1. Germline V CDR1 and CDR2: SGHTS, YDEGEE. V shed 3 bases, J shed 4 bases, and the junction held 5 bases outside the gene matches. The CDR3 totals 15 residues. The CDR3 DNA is TGTGCCAGCAGCTCCGGACAGGGGGGAGCAGATACGCAGTATTTT. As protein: CASSSGQGGADTQYF.

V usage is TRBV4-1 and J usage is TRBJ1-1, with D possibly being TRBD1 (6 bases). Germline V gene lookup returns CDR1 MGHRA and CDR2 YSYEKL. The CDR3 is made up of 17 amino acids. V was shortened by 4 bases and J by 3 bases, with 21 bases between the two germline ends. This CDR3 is CASSRGGAADSHTEAFF. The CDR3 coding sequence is TGCGCCAGCAGCCGTGGAGGGGCAGCGGACAGTCACACTGAAGCTTTCTTT.

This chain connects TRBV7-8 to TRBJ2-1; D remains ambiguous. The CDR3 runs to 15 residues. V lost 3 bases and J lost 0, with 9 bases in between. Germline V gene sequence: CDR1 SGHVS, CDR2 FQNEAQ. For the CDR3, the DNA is TGTGCCAGCAGCTTGGTTTATAGCTCCTACAATGAGCAGTTCTTC. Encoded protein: CASSLVYSSYNEQFF. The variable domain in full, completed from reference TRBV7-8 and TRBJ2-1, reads GAGVSQSPRYKVAKRGQDVALRCDPISGHVSLFWYQQALGQGPEFLTYFQNEAQLDKSGLPSDRFFAERPEGSVSTLKIQRTQQEDSAVYLCASSLVYSSYNEQFFGPGTRLTVL.

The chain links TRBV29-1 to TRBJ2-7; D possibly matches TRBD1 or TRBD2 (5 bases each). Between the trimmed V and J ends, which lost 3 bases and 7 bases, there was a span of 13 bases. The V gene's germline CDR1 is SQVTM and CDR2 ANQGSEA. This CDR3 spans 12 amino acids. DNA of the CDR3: TGCAGCGTTGAGGGACCTAAGTGGGAGCAGTACTTC. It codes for CSVEGPKWEQYF.

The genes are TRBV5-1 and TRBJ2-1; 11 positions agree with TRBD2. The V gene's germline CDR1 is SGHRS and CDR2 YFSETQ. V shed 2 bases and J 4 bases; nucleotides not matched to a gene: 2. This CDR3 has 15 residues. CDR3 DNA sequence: TGCGCCAGCAGCTTCAGACTAGCGGGATACAATGAGCAGTTCTTC. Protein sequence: CASSFRLAGYNEQFF.

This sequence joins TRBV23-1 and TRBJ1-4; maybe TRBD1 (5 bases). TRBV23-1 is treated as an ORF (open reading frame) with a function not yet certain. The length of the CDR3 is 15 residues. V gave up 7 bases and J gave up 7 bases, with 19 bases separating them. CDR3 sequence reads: CASIWIRVGPEKLFF. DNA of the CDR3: TGCGCCAGCATCTGGATCAGGGTCGGGCCTGAAAAACTGTTTTTT.

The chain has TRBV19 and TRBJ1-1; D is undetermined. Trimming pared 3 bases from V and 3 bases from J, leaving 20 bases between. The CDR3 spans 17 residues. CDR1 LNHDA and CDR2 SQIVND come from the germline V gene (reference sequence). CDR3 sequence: CASSIYPGAPQDTEAFF. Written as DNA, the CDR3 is TGTGCCAGTAGTATCTACCCAGGAGCCCCCCAGGACACTGAAGCTTTCTTT.

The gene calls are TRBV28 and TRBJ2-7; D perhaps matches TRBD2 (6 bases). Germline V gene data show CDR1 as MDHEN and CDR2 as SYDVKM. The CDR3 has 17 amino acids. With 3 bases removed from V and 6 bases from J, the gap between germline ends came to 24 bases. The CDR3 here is CASSFPRDWTAKREQYF. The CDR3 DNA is TGTGCCAGCAGTTTCCCCAGGGACTGGACGGCTAAGCGCGAGCAGTACTTC.

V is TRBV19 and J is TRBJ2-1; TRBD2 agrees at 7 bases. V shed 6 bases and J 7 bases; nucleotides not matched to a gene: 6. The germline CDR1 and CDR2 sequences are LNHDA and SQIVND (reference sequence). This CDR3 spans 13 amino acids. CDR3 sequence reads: CASSGRGRNEQFF. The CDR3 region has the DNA TGTGCCAGTAGCGGGCGGGGGAGGAATGAGCAGTTCTTC.

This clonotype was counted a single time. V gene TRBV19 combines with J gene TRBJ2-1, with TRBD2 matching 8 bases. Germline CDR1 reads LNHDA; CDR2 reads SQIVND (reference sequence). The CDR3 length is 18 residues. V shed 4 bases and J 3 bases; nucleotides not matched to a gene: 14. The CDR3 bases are TGTGCCAGTAGTAGAATTAGCGGGATGACCAATAACTACAATGAGCAGTTCTTC. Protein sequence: CASSRISGMTNNYNEQFF.

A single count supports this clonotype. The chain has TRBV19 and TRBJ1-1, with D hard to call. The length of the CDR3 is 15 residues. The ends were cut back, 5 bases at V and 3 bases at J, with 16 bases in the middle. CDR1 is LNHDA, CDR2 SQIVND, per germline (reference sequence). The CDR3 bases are TGTGCCAGTAGTCTAAAACCTCACTGGGACACTGAAGCTTTCTTT. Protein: CASSLKPHWDTEAFF.

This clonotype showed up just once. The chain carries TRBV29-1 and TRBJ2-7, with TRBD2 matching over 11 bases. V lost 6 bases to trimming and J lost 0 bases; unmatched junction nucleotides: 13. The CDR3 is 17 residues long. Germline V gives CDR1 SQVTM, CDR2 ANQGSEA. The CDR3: CSVAGLAERPGSYEQYF. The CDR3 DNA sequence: TGCAGCGTAGCGGGACTAGCGGAACGACCTGGCTCCTACGAGCAGTACTTC.

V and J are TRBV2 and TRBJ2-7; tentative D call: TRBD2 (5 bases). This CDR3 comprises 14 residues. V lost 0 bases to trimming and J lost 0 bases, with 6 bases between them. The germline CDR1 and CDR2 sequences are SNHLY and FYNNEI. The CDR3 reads CASSEAGASYEQYF. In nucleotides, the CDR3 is TGTGCCAGCAGTGAAGCGGGAGCCTCCTACGAGCAGTACTTC.

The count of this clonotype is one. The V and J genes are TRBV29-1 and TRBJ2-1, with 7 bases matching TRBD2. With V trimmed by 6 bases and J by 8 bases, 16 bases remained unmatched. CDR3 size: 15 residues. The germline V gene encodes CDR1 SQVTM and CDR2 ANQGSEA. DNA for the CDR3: TGCAGCGTCGCGGGGAGGGTGGGTACCCAATATGAGCAGTTCTTC. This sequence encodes CSVAGRVGTQYEQFF.

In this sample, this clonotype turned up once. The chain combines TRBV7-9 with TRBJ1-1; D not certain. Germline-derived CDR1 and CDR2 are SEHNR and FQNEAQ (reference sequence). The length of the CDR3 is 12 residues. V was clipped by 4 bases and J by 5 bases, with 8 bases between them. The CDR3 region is CASSYGETEAFF. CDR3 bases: TGTGCCAGCAGCTACGGGGAGACTGAAGCTTTCTTT. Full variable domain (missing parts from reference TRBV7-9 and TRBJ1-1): DTGVSQNPRHKITKRGQNVTFRCDPISEHNRLYWYRQTLGQGPEFLTYFQNEAQLEKSRLLSDRFSAERPKGSFSTLEIQRTEQGDSAMYLCASSYGETEAFFGQGTRLTVV.

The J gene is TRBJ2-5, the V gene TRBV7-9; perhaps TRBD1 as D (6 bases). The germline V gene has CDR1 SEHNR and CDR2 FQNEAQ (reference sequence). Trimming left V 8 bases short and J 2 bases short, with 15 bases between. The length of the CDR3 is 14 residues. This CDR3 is CASVGSGQQETQYF. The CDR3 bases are TGTGCCAGCGTGGGTTCAGGACAGCAAGAGACCCAGTACTTC.

The CDR3 nucleotides read TGTGCCAGCAGTTACCCTCGACAGGGAGAACAGAGTGAGCAGTTCTTC. As protein: CASSYPRQGEQSEQFF. The gene calls are TRBV28 and TRBJ2-1; 7 bases are a match to TRBD1. Trimming took 4 bases from V and 9 from J; bases not matched to a gene: 15. Germline assignment: CDR1 MDHEN and CDR2 SYDVKM. CDR3 length equals 16 residues.

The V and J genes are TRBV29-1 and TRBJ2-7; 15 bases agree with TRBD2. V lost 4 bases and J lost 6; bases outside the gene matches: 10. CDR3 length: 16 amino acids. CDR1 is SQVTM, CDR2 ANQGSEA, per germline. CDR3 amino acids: CSVVGLGLAGGAEQYF. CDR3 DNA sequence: TGCAGCGTTGTAGGACTTGGACTAGCGGGAGGGGCCGAGCAGTACTTC.

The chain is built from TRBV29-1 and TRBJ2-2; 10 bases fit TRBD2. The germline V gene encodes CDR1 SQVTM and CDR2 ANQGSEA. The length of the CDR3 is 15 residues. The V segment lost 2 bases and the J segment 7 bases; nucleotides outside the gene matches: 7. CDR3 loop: CSVETLAGEDGELFF. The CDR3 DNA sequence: TGCAGCGTTGAAACCCTAGCGGGAGAGGACGGGGAGCTGTTTTTT.